This TCR beta chain originates from a study of post-analysis software for immune sequencing data. The wider study: Disease trajectories encompassed relapsing-remitting, secondary progressive and progressive-relapsing multiple sclerosis.

General study results and limits: Controls had lower frequencies than patients of 4 or 5 TRBV segments, which included TRBV5-6, TRBV5-1 and TRBV20-1. Analysis by F measure revealed that same-batch samples clustered strongly together. There was significantly lower normalized Chao1 diversity in multiple sclerosis patients than in controls.

Remarks on this clonotype: Its antigen remains unidentified.

Between the trimmed V and J ends, which lost 0 bases and 9 bases, there was a span of 15 bases. The CDR3 runs 16 residues. Germline CDR1 LGHDT, CDR2 YNNKEL (reference sequence). Carried by the TCR beta cDNA libraries were unique molecular identifiers. Input of about 0.9 to 10 million T cells yielded about half a million cDNA molecules. TCRdb used MiXCR to reprocess the PCR reads, holding one entry per CDR3 protein. The table has hundreds of thousands of distinct CDR3 sequences, approximately 60% seen once. V usage is TRBV3-1 and J usage is TRBJ1-6; D not certain. This clonotype originated in a girl aged 2 to 9 with multiple sclerosis. The specimen sequenced was blood. The CDR3 spells CASSQDSELLGSPLHF. CDR3 in DNA: TGTGCCAGCAGCCAAGATAGTGAGCTCTTGGGTTCACCCCTCCACTTT.